Shown below are 11 T cell receptor beta chains from a single sample sequenced in a study of identical twins. From the 5' RACE reads, TCRdb called clonotypes with MiXCR, one entry per CDR3 protein. Among 200,000 to 250,000 distinct CDR3 sequences listed, roughly 7.1% were seen once. These data were also filed under a second study, of T cells expressing NK-cell markers.

The source material was CD8+ T cells sorted from blood. These receptors were obtained from a woman under 30 in good health.

This clonotype was detected only a few times. The chain combines TRBV20-1 with TRBJ2-1; 8 bases match TRBD2. CDR1 is DFQATT, CDR2 SNEGSKA, per germline (reference sequence). The V segment lost 6 bases and the J segment 0 bases; nucleotides outside the gene matches: 4. The CDR3 covers 14 residues. The CDR3 is CSAPRGVSYNEQFF. The CDR3 nucleotides are TGCAGTGCACCGCGGGGGGTCTCCTACAATGAGCAGTTCTTC.

The genes are TRBV10-3 and TRBJ1-1; no clear D. The germline V gene has CDR1 ENHRY and CDR2 SYGVKD. The CDR3 runs 11 residues. V lost 10 bases and J 9 bases, leaving 15 bases between the germline ends. The CDR3 sequence: CATRDVSQAFF. The DNA of the CDR3 is TGTGCCACCCGTGACGTGTCACAAGCTTTCTTT.

J is TRBJ2-1 and V is TRBV5-6, with 7 bases matching TRBD2. Germline CDR1 SGHDT, CDR2 YYEEEE. This CDR3 is built from 14 residues. Trimming at V came to 0 bases and at J to 6 bases, leaving 3 bases not matched to a gene. CDR3 sequence: CASSLALAVNEQFF. CDR3 nucleotide sequence: TGTGCCAGCAGCTTGGCCCTAGCGGTCAATGAGCAGTTCTTC.

In its sample, this clonotype was seen many times. The chain recombines TRBV12-3 or TRBV12-4 with TRBJ2-2, with 7 bases identical to TRBD1. J gave up 7 bases and V 5 bases, and 10 bases lay outside the gene matches. The CDR3 runs 15 residues. The CDR3 loop reads CASSTPTGYNGELFF. CDR3 in DNA: TGTGCCAGCAGTACCCCGACAGGGTATAACGGGGAGCTGTTTTTT.

This chain connects TRBV7-3 to TRBJ1-1, with 9 bases matching TRBD1. CDR3 length: 12 residues. Germline CDR1 reads SGHTA; CDR2 reads FQGTGA. J was trimmed by 8 bases and V by 3 bases; bases with no gene match: 1. The chain's CDR3 is CASSFTGGEAFF. CDR3 DNA: TGTGCCAGCAGCTTTACAGGGGGCGAAGCTTTCTTT.

This chain links TRBV10-3 with TRBJ1-3; no clear D. From germline, CDR1 is ENHRY and CDR2 SYGVKD. Trimming took 5 bases from V and 0 from J, leaving 11 bases between them. This CDR3 contains 15 residues. The CDR3 bases are TGTGCCATCAGTACCGACCGGGGCTCTGGAAACACCATATATTTT. Residues: CAISTDRGSGNTIYF.

This clonotype was detected many times. The rearrangement joins TRBV4-2 to TRBJ2-1; TRBD1 matches 8 bases. This CDR3 is 17 amino acids long. The germline V gene has CDR1 LGHNA and CDR2 YNFKEQ. With 0 bases clipped from V and 10 bases from J, the junction kept 14 bases outside the gene matches. In DNA, the CDR3 is TGTGCCAGCAGCCAAGATTCCGTAGGGACAGGCCAAGACGAGCAGTTCTTC. Residues: CASSQDSVGTGQDEQFF.

This clonotype came up a few times. CDR3 DNA sequence: TGTGCCAGCAGTTTATACGTCGGCACTGAAGCTTTCTTT. This gives the protein CASSLYVGTEAFF. The V and J genes are TRBV27 and TRBJ1-1; D remains ambiguous. The germline gives CDR1 MNHEY, CDR2 SMNVEV (reference sequence). V shed 1 base and J shed 4 bases, with 7 bases lying between them. The length of the CDR3 is 13 residues.

This clonotype was recorded a few times. The chain recombines TRBV11-2 with TRBJ2-1, with TRBD2 matching 9 bases. Losses at the gene ends were 3 bases for V and 0 bases for J; bases not matched to a gene: 9. The CDR3 is made up of 18 amino acids. Germline V CDR1 and CDR2: SGHAT, FQNNGV. CDR3 amino acids: CASSFPGGSGSSYNEQFF. The CDR3 DNA sequence: TGTGCCAGCAGCTTTCCAGGGGGTAGCGGGAGCTCCTACAATGAGCAGTTCTTC.

The chain couples TRBV29-1 to TRBJ1-1; D gene uncertain. Germline-derived CDR1 and CDR2 are SQVTM and ANQGSEA. The CDR3 length is 13 residues. Trimming stripped 8 bases from V and 0 bases from J, with 13 bases between. This chain's CDR3 is CSISGPMNTEAFF. In DNA, the CDR3 is TGCAGCATCAGCGGACCGATGAACACTGAAGCTTTCTTT.

This clonotype was counted ten times or more. Here the CDR3 DNA reads TGTGCCAGCGGAGTTTATGGGGAGCGGCTACAAGAGACCCAGTACTTC. Residues: CASGVYGERLQETQYF. This chain connects TRBV27 to TRBJ2-5; D may be TRBD2 (5 bases). The CDR3 spans 16 residues. The V gene's germline CDR1 is MNHEY and CDR2 SMNVEV (reference sequence). Trimming stripped 8 bases from V and 2 bases from J, with 21 bases between.